This T cell receptor beta chain was documented in a study of STAT5B mutations in CD4+ large granular lymphocyte leukemia (dated by TCRdb to between 2021 and 2022). Background on the whole study: Among the healthy controls, the CDR3 'QG' motif was associated with a particular HLA allele. The TCRbeta repertoires of CD4+ T-cell large granular lymphocyte leukemia patients were compared with the TCRbeta repertoires of healthy blood donors. The purity of purified fractions was confirmed by flow cytometry on FACSCanto II or FACSVerse to exceed 95% among lymphocytes.

With regard to this clone: No antigen is known for it. No qualities accompany the bases; no much larger clone lies one base away.

On the study overall, not on this receptor specifically: Main leukemic clonotypes were private to each patient, although under 30% appeared at low frequency in other patients' non-leukemic repertoires. The data were not HLA-matched, and the higher clonality in CD4+ T-LGLL than in CD8+ T-LGLL could be due to the relatively small sample size. Greater clonality appeared to be present in CD4-sorted patient repertoires than in healthy CD4+ repertoires, and the difference was retained after the putative leukemic clones were removed.

The healthy controls were a few dozen blood donors, and the buffy coats of these donors were supplied by the Finnish Red Cross blood service. All TCR-sequenced material derived from peripheral blood: patient blood samples and healthy donor buffy coats. Ficoll-Hypaque gradient centrifugation was used to isolate peripheral blood mononuclear cells. For the healthy controls, CD4+ cells were obtained from buffy coats by magnetic purification. The Gentra Puregene Cell and Tissue kit was used for genomic DNA extraction, and quantification was performed on a Qubit 2.0 fluorometer. The immunoSEQ assay at survey resolution was applied to genomic DNA for sequencing of TCRbeta rearrangements. From the authors' description of their analysis: In the TCR sequencing data, the lowest productive clonotype frequency that could be detected was 2.59 x 10-5. Only productive TCRbeta rearrangements, defined as complete and in-frame sequences, were included in the analyses. The clonality of each sample was calculated as Simpson clonality in the immunoSEQ Analyzer version 3.0. Clones were categorized by frequency as very rare, small, medium, large (1-20%) or hyperexpanded (>20%). Generation probabilities were estimated with OLGA 1.2.3, V-gene circos plots were generated with VDJtools, specificities were searched for in VDJdb, and CDR3 motifs were identified with GLIPH. As stored in TCRdb, this immuneACCESS dataset retains in-frame rearrangements with V and J assigned. A fraction of the clones does not appear; measured against another copy, unresolved V genes explain less than half of the discrepancy, and the remainder lacks a known reason. V and J calls and clone size are as listed in that table; D and trimming were resolved from the DNA. Counted in this sample were about 46,000 clones; roughly 84% of them appeared once. The ten most abundant clones make up about 0.35% of the sample.

The clonotype comes from a human donor in good health. The sequenced sample consisted of CD4+ T cells from blood buffy coats.

The nucleotide sequence is TGTGCCAGCAGTTTAGGTTCCCAATCCCCATTCATACAAGAGACCCAGTACTTC. Its coded protein is CASSLGSQSPFIQETQYF. This chain joins TRBV2 to TRBJ2-5; too little of a D gene remains to name it. Reading from cysteine to phenylalanine, the CDR3 counts 18 amino acids. Only the CDR3 portion is preserved as DNA: 54 bases, with reading frame beginning at the first base. Trimming takes 5 bases from V and 2 bases from J, and the germline ends sit 24 bases apart. CDR1 and CDR2 (SNHLY, FYNNEI) derive from the germline V gene.